A single sample is the source of the 30 T cell receptor beta chains below, sequenced in a study of siplizumab effects on memory and regulatory T cells. Libraries were prepared by immunoSEQ multiplex PCR; TCRdb keeps only in-frame clonotypes and omits some of them. Of over 100,000 clones listed, roughly nine tenths are singletons. Sequencing was performed on CD4+ T cells sorted from blood. These receptors all stem from a human donor in good health.

The gene calls are TRBV4-1 and TRBJ1-3; the match to TRBD1 covers 9 bases. The trim removed 4 bases at V and 2 bases at J, leaving 3 bases unmatched. From germline, CDR1 is MGHRA and CDR2 YSYEKL. This CDR3 has 15 amino acids. The CDR3 nucleotides read TGCGCCAGCAGCCGGGGGACAGGGACTGGAAACACCATATATTTT. Protein sequence: CASSRGTGTGNTIYF.

The V and J genes are TRBV7-8 and TRBJ1-3; weak D call: TRBD1 (5 bases). The germline gives CDR1 SGHVS, CDR2 FQNEAQ. The CDR3 sequence is 15 residues long. With 5 bases removed from V and 4 bases from J, the gap between germline ends came to 15 bases. Here the CDR3 DNA reads TGTGCCAGCAGCGTACAGGCTATGGGGGGAAACACCATATATTTT. It is translated as CASSVQAMGGNTIYF.

The chain joins TRBV7-3 to TRBJ1-2; 7 nucleotides match TRBD1. Germline V gene data show CDR1 as SGHTA and CDR2 as FQGTGA. The CDR3 is 14 amino acids. Unmatched junction bases numbered 5, after V lost 2 bases and J lost 5 bases. The CDR3 sequence: CASSLGGQIYGYTF. The CDR3 nucleotides are TGTGCCAGCAGCTTAGGGGGACAGATTTATGGCTACACCTTC.

The chain is built from TRBV7-2 and TRBJ2-3; D gene ambiguous. The germline V and J ends were trimmed by 5 bases and 0 bases, with 18 bases remaining between them. Germline CDR1 reads SGHTA; CDR2 reads FQGNSA. The CDR3 extends over 17 amino acids. The CDR3 sequence: CASSPRGVAWSTDTQYF. Here the CDR3 DNA reads TGTGCCAGCAGCCCTCGAGGAGTAGCTTGGAGCACAGATACGCAGTATTTT. The variable domain in full, with the rest retrieved from reference TRBV7-2 and TRBJ2-3, is GAGVSQSPSNKVTEKGKDVELRCDPISGHTALYWYRQSLGQGLEFLIYFQGNSAPDKSGLPSDRFSAERTGGSVSTLTIQRTQQEDSAVYLCASSPRGVAWSTDTQYFGPGTRLTVL.

J is TRBJ1-2 and V is TRBV29-1, with unresolved D. The CDR3 loop spans 11 amino acids. In germline, CDR1 is SQVTM, CDR2 ANQGSEA. The germline V and J ends were trimmed by 4 bases and 7 bases, with 10 bases remaining between them. The CDR3 bases are TGCAGCGTTGGGGAGGGTTTTGGCTACACCTTC. Protein sequence: CSVGEGFGYTF.

The chain links TRBV15 to TRBJ2-2, with no clear D. V was cut by 2 bases and J by 4 bases, with 2 bases left in between. The CDR3 covers 12 residues. Germline CDR1 and CDR2: LNHNV and YYDKDF (reference sequence). As DNA, the CDR3 is TGTGCCACCAGCAGACGCACCGGGGAGCTGTTTTTT. Encoded protein: CATSRRTGELFF.

The chain has TRBV5-1 and TRBJ1-4; 7 bases are shared with TRBD1. The CDR3 sequence is 17 residues long. V trimming: 1 base; J trimming: 2 bases; junction bases outside the gene matches: 8. Germline CDR1 and CDR2: SGHRS and YFSETQ. CDR3 amino acids: CASSLNPQGGTNEKLFF. The CDR3 nucleotides are TGCGCCAGCAGCTTGAATCCCCAGGGGGGGACTAATGAAAAACTGTTTTTT.

The V gene is TRBV7-9, the J gene TRBJ2-7; 10 bases align to TRBD2. This CDR3 has 19 residues. The trim removed 5 bases at V and 5 bases at J, leaving 21 bases unmatched. Germline-derived CDR1 and CDR2 are SEHNR and FQNEAQ (reference sequence). The CDR3 loop reads CASSQGRSGRASLVDEQYF. The CDR3 nucleotides are TGTGCCAGCAGCCAAGGTAGGAGCGGGAGGGCCTCTTTGGTGGACGAGCAGTACTTC.

The gene calls are TRBV28 and TRBJ2-3, with D perhaps being TRBD1 or TRBD2 (6 bases each). The germline gives CDR1 MDHEN, CDR2 SYDVKM. The V and J ends lost 10 bases and 10 bases respectively, with 27 bases between them. The CDR3 sequence is 15 residues long. The DNA of the CDR3 is TGTGCCACCCATTTAGGGACTGGCGCACAGGGAGCGCAGTATTTT. Its protein product is CATHLGTGAQGAQYF.

The CDR3 bases are TGTGCCAGTAGCAAAGAGTTCTCCTACAATGAGCAGTTCTTC. Its translation is CASSKEFSYNEQFF. This sequence joins TRBV19 and TRBJ2-1; no clear D gene. The germline V and J ends were trimmed by 6 bases and 0 bases, with 9 bases remaining between them. The germline V gene encodes CDR1 LNHDA and CDR2 SQIVND (reference sequence). The CDR3 sequence is 14 residues long.

The rearrangement uses TRBV7-3 and TRBJ2-7; the D gene is possibly TRBD1 (5 bases). The germline CDR1 and CDR2 sequences are SGHTA and FQGTGA. Trimming pared 5 bases from V and 2 bases from J, leaving 13 bases between. This CDR3 is 14 amino acids long. As DNA, the CDR3 is TGTGCCAGCAGCACGGGCAGGGTACCCTACGAGCAGTACTTC. It encodes CASSTGRVPYEQYF.

V usage is TRBV5-6 and J usage is TRBJ2-3; the match to TRBD2 covers 11 bases. The CDR3 has 17 residues. Trimming took 1 base from V and 5 from J; bases not matched to a gene: 9. From germline, CDR1 is SGHDT and CDR2 YYEEEE. The CDR3: CASSLTSGSVVVDTQYF. The DNA of the CDR3 is TGTGCCAGCAGCTTGACTAGCGGGAGCGTTGTAGTAGATACGCAGTATTTT.

V is TRBV18 and J is TRBJ2-5; D is possibly TRBD1 (5 bases). The CDR3 is made up of 15 amino acids. Trimming pared 3 bases from V and 1 base from J, leaving 12 bases between. In germline, CDR1 is KGHSH, CDR2 LQKENI. The CDR3 spells CASSPQGLLQETQYF. CDR3 DNA: TGTGCCAGCTCACCGCAGGGTTTACTCCAAGAGACCCAGTACTTC. The full variable domain, completed using reference TRBV18 and TRBJ2-5, is NAGVMQNPRHLVRRRGQEARLRCSPMKGHSHVYWYRQLPEEGLKFMVYLQKENIIDESGMPKERFSAEFPKEGPSILRIQQVVRGDSAAYFCASSPQGLLQETQYFGPGTRLLVL.

CDR3 sequence: CASSPRYYTGELFF. The CDR3, as DNA: TGTGCCAGCAGTCCTAGATATTACACCGGGGAGCTGTTTTTT. This rearrangement joins TRBV6-1 to TRBJ2-2; D is unresolved. CDR3 length: 14 amino acids. V was pared by 5 bases and J by 3 bases, with 10 bases between. Germline CDR1 MNHNS, CDR2 SASEGT.

This chain connects TRBV27 to TRBJ2-7; 11 bases map to TRBD2. Germline lookup yields CDR1 MNHEY and CDR2 SMNVEV (reference sequence). J lost 4 bases, V lost 5 bases, and 16 bases had no gene match. The CDR3 is 18 amino acids. This CDR3 is CASSPRPSNSGRAYEQYF. CDR3 sequence (DNA): TGTGCCAGCAGTCCAAGGCCAAGCAATAGCGGGAGGGCTTACGAGCAGTACTTC.

The chain joins TRBV7-2 to TRBJ2-1, with 8 bases lining up with TRBD2. Germline V gene data show CDR1 as SGHTA and CDR2 as FQGNSA. V gave up 5 bases and J gave up 9 bases; unmatched junction bases: 12. The CDR3 totals 15 residues. The CDR3 DNA reads TGTGCCAGCAGCCCCCGTGACGGGAGGGTTATTGAGCAGTTCTTC. This encodes CASSPRDGRVIEQFF.

This chain connects TRBV9 to TRBJ2-2; tentatively, D is TRBD1 or TRBD2 (5 bases each). Germline V gives CDR1 SGDLS, CDR2 YYNGEE. This CDR3 comprises 15 residues. Trimming pared 4 bases from V and 6 bases from J, leaving 16 bases between. The CDR3 DNA sequence: TGTGCCAGCAGCTCGAGGGCAGGGTTAGCCGGGGAGCTGTTTTTT. Protein sequence: CASSSRAGLAGELFF.

This sequence joins TRBV28 and TRBJ2-7, with D uncertain. Germline CDR1 and CDR2: MDHEN and SYDVKM. Trimming removed 4 bases at V and 7 bases at J, with 14 bases between. This CDR3 has 13 residues. CDR3 coding DNA: TGTGCCAGCAGTTCTACCCTACCCCCGGAGCAGTACTTC. As protein: CASSSTLPPEQYF.

The rearrangement uses TRBV7-9 and TRBJ1-3; D is perhaps TRBD1 (5 bases). Germline V CDR1 and CDR2: SEHNR, FQNEAQ (reference sequence). The CDR3 is made up of 13 amino acids. V was clipped by 7 bases and J by 0 bases, with 7 bases between them. The CDR3 spells CASKGLSGNTIYF. For the CDR3, the DNA is TGTGCCAGCAAGGGACTCTCTGGAAACACCATATATTTT.

The rearrangement joins TRBV6-6 to TRBJ2-7; D is perhaps TRBD1 or TRBD2 (5 bases each). CDR3 size: 16 residues. V dropped 5 bases and J dropped 2 bases, with 19 bases sitting between them. CDR1 and CDR2 from the germline V gene are MNHNY and SVGAGI (reference sequence). The CDR3 region is CASSQMGRGPTYEQYF. As DNA, the CDR3 is TGTGCCAGCAGTCAGATGGGACGGGGTCCCACCTACGAGCAGTACTTC.

This clone was counted a single time. Relative to the germline gene, one junction end is altered; a read error may explain this. J is TRBJ2-7 and V is TRBV5-3; D is possibly TRBD2 (5 bases). TRBV5-3 is an open reading frame whose function is uncertain. The CDR3 sequence is 14 residues long. CDR3 bases: TGTGCCAGCAGCTTGGGTGGGAGTAGGTACGAGCAGTACTTC. Its translation: CASSLGGSRYEQYF.

The chain is built from TRBV18 and TRBJ2-2, with a tentative D call TRBD2 (5 bases). CDR3 length: 14 residues. Germline V gene sequence: CDR1 KGHSH, CDR2 LQKENI. V was clipped by 3 bases and J by 1 base, with 6 bases between them. The CDR3 protein is CASSPGRNTGELFF. DNA of the CDR3: TGTGCCAGCTCACCGGGGAGGAACACCGGGGAGCTGTTTTTT.

This chain uses TRBV18 with TRBJ2-3, with 7 bases identical to TRBD1. Germline V gene data show CDR1 as KGHSH and CDR2 as LQKENI. The junction had 4 bases not matched to a gene; V was cut back by 4 bases and J by 3 bases. The CDR3 extends over 14 amino acids. The DNA for the CDR3 is TGTGCCAGCTCACTCAAGACAGGGACAGATACGCAGTATTTT. Translated: CASSLKTGTDTQYF.

The V and J genes are TRBV19 and TRBJ2-5, with D maybe TRBD2 (6 bases). Germline V gene lookup returns CDR1 LNHDA and CDR2 SQIVND (reference sequence). Trimming pared 1 base from V and 7 bases from J, leaving 16 bases between. The CDR3 extends over 15 amino acids. CDR3 loop: CASSIAQGGIGTQYF. CDR3 nucleotide sequence: TGTGCCAGTAGTATAGCCCAGGGCGGGATAGGGACCCAGTACTTC.

Concerning this clone itself: The junction differs from germline at one of its ends, possibly a read error. V gene TRBV14 combines with J gene TRBJ2-7, with 8 positions matching TRBD2. The CDR3 loop spans 13 amino acids. Germline-derived CDR1 and CDR2 are SGHDN and FVKESK. CDR3 DNA sequence: TGTGCCAGCAGCCAAGAATTGAGCGGGAGCTTGAACTTC. This sequence encodes CASSQELSGSLNF.

This sequence joins TRBV18 and TRBJ2-7, with D unresolved. This CDR3 comprises 15 residues. Between the trimmed V and J ends, which lost 0 bases and 2 bases, there was a span of 11 bases. Germline CDR1 is KGHSH and CDR2 is LQKENI. CDR3 loop: CASSPPMGSPYEQYF. The CDR3 nucleotides read TGTGCCAGCTCACCACCGATGGGGTCCCCCTACGAGCAGTACTTC.

The chain employs TRBV18 and TRBJ2-7, with 7 positions matching TRBD1. Germline trimming cut 4 bases from V and 2 bases from J; bases unmatched to any gene: 2. The CDR3 covers 13 residues. CDR1 is KGHSH, CDR2 LQKENI, per germline. In nucleotides, the CDR3 is TGTGCCAGCTCACGGGACAGAACCTACGAGCAGTACTTC. Translation: CASSRDRTYEQYF.

The CDR3 reads CASSPARGDTGELFF. The CDR3 nucleotides are TGTGCCAGCTCACCCGCACGGGGCGACACCGGGGAGCTGTTTTTT. V gene TRBV18 combines with J gene TRBJ2-2; D may be TRBD1 or TRBD2 (5 bases each). The germline V and J ends were trimmed by 3 bases and 3 bases, with 11 bases remaining between them. Germline values: CDR1 KGHSH, CDR2 LQKENI. CDR3 size: 15 residues.

V gene TRBV7-2 combines with J gene TRBJ2-7; TRBD2 matches at 9 bases. The V gene's germline CDR1 is SGHTA and CDR2 FQGNSA. With V trimmed by 1 base and J by 6 bases, 7 bases remained unmatched. There are 15 residues in the CDR3. This chain's CDR3 is CASSLGGSGSGEQYF. CDR3 nucleotide sequence: TGTGCCAGCAGCTTAGGCGGTAGCGGGAGTGGCGAGCAGTACTTC.

This chain joins TRBV4-1 and TRBJ2-5; 7 bases align to TRBD1. The CDR3 is 15 amino acids. V shed 0 bases and J 4 bases; nucleotides not matched to a gene: 5. From germline, CDR1 is MGHRA and CDR2 YSYEKL. CDR3 in DNA: TGCGCCAGCAGCCAAGAAGAGGGGGCTGGAGAGACCCAGTACTTC. Encoded protein: CASSQEEGAGETQYF.